This entry concerns a single T cell receptor (beta chain). The data are from a study of T cell changes during pregnancy in multiple sclerosis. The protocol was immunoSEQ multiplex PCR, while the TCRdb copy is restricted to in-frame clones and leaves out a portion. The sample has about 100,000 clones; about nine tenths are singletons. The material sequenced was peripheral blood, taken after pregnancy. The clonotype originates from a female donor with multiple sclerosis, enrolled in a pregnancy study.

The CDR3 DNA follows: TGTGCCAGCAGTCCAAGGGGTGTGCCCCAGCATTTT. Its translation is CASSPRGVPQHF. The J gene is TRBJ1-5, the V gene TRBV2; possibly TRBD1 for D (5 bases). The germline gives CDR1 SNHLY, CDR2 FYNNEI. CDR3 length: 12 amino acids. V dropped 5 bases and J dropped 9 bases, with 11 bases sitting between them.